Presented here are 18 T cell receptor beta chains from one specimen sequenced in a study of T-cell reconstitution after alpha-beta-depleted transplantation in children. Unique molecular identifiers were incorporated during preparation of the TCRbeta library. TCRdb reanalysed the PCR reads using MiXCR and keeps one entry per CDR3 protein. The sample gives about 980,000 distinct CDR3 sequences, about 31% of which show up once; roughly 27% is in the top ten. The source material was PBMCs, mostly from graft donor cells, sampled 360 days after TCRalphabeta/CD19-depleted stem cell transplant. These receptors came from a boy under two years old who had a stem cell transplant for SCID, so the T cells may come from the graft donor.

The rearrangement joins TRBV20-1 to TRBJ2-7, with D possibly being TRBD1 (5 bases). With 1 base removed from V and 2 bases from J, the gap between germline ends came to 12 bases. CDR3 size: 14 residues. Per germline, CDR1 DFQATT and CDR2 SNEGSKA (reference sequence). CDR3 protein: CSARGVGRAYEQYF. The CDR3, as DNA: TGCAGTGCTAGAGGAGTCGGCAGGGCCTACGAGCAGTACTTC.

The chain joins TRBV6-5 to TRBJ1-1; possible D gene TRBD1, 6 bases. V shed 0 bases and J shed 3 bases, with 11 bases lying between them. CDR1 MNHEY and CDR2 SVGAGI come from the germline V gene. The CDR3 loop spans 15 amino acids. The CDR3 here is CASSYSGARDTEAFF. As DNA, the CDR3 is TGTGCCAGCAGTTACTCGGGGGCGCGGGACACTGAAGCTTTCTTT.

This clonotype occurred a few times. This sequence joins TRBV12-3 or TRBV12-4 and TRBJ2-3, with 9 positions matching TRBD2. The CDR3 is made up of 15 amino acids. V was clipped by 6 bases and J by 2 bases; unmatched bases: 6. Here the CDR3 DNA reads TGTGCCAGCAGCCTCAGCGGGAGGTACACAGATACGCAGTATTTT. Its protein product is CASSLSGRYTDTQYF.

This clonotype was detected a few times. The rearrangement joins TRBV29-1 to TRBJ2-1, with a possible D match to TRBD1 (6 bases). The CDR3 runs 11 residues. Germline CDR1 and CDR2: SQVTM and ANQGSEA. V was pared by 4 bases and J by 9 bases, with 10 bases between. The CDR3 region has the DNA TGCAGCGTTGGTCAGGGGCCTGAGCAGTTCTTC. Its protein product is CSVGQGPEQFF.

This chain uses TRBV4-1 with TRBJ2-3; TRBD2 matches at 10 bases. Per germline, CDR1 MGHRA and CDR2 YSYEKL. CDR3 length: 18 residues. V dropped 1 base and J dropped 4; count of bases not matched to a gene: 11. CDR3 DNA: TGCGCCAGCAGCCAAGTAAACTCACTAGCGGGGATCGCAGATACGCAGTATTTT. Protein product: CASSQVNSLAGIADTQYF.

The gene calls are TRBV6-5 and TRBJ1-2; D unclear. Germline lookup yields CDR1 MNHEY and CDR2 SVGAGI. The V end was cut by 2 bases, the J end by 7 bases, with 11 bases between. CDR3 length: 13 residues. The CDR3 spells CASSYLGSGGYTF. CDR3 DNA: TGTGCCAGCAGTTACCTGGGATCGGGTGGCTACACCTTC.

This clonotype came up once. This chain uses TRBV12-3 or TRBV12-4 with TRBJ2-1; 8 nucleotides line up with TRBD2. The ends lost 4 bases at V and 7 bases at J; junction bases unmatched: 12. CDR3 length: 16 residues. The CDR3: CASSSGGAFVRNEQFF. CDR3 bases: TGTGCCAGCAGTTCCGGGGGGGCGTTTGTAAGGAATGAGCAGTTCTTC.

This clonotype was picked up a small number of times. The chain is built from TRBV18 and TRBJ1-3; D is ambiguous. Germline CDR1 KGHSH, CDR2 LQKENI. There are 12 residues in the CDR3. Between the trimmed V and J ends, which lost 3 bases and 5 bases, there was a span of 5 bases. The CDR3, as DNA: TGTGCCAGCTCACCTGACCGAAACACCATATATTTT. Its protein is CASSPDRNTIYF.

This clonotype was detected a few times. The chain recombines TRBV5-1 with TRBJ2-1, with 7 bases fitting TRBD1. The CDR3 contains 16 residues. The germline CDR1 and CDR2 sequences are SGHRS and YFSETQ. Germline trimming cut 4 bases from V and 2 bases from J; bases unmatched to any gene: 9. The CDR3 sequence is CASSLEVGTAYNEQFF. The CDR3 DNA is TGCGCCAGCAGCCTCGAAGTCGGGACAGCCTACAATGAGCAGTTCTTC.

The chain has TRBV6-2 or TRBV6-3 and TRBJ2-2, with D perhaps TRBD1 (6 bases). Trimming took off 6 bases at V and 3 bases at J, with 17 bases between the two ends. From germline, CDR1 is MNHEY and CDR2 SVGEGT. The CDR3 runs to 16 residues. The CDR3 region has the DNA TGTGCCAGCAGATCTGGACAGATTCGACACACCGGGGAGCTGTTTTTT. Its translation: CASRSGQIRHTGELFF.

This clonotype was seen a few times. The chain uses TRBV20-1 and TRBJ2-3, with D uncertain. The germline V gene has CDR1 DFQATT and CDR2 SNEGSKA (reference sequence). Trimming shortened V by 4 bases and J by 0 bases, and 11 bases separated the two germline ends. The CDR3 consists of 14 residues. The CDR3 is CSATFHSSTDTQYF. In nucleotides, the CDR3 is TGCAGTGCTACCTTCCATTCTAGCACAGATACGCAGTATTTT.

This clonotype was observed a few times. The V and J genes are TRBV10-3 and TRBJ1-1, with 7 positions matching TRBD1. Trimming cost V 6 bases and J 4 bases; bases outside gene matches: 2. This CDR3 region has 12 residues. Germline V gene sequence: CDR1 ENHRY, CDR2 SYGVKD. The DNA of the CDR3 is TGTGCCATCAGCGGGGACAGCACTGAAGCTTTCTTT. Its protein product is CAISGDSTEAFF.

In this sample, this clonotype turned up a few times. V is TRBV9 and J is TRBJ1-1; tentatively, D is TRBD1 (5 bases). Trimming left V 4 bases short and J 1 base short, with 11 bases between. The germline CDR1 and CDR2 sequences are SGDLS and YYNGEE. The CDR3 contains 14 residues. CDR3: CASSSGTSNTEAFF. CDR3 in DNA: TGTGCCAGCAGCTCTGGGACGTCGAACACTGAAGCTTTCTTT.

The DNA for the CDR3 is TGCGCCAGCAGCCAAATCCCTTACTACCGGGACTTTAGGAATGAGCAGTTCTTC. Its translation: CASSQIPYYRDFRNEQFF. V usage is TRBV4-1 and J usage is TRBJ2-1; D perhaps matches TRBD2 (6 bases). The CDR3 covers 18 residues. CDR1 is MGHRA, CDR2 YSYEKL, per germline. The ends were cut back, 2 bases at V and 7 bases at J, with 24 bases in the middle.

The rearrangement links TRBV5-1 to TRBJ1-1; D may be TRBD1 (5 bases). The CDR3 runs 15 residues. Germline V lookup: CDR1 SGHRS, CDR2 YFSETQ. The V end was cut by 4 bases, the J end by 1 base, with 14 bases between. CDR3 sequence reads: CASSARGTRNTEAFF. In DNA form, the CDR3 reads TGCGCCAGCAGCGCGAGGGGTACGCGGAACACTGAAGCTTTCTTT.

CDR3 nucleotide sequence: TGTGCCAGCAGTGAAGTGGCAGCGGGGGCCCTTCGGGATACGCAGTATTTT. Amino acids: CASSEVAAGALRDTQYF. The V call is TRBV2, the J call TRBJ2-3; 8 positions match TRBD2. The CDR3 has 17 amino acids. Germline CDR1 SNHLY, CDR2 FYNNEI. V lost 1 base, J lost 6 bases, and 12 bases stayed unmatched.

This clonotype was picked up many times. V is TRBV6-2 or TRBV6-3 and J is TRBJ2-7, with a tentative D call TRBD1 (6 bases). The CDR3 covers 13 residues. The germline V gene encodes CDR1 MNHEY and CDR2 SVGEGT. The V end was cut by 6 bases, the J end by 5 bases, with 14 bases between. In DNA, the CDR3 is TGTGCCAGCAGGCCCAGGGGCTTGGACGAGCAGTACTTC. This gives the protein CASRPRGLDEQYF.

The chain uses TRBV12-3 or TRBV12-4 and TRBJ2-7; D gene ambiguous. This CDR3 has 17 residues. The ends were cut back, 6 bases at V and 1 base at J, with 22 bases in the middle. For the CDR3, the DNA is TGTGCCAGCAGCTTACAACTGCAGGCCGGCCTTTCCTACGAGCAGTACTTC. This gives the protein CASSLQLQAGLSYEQYF.